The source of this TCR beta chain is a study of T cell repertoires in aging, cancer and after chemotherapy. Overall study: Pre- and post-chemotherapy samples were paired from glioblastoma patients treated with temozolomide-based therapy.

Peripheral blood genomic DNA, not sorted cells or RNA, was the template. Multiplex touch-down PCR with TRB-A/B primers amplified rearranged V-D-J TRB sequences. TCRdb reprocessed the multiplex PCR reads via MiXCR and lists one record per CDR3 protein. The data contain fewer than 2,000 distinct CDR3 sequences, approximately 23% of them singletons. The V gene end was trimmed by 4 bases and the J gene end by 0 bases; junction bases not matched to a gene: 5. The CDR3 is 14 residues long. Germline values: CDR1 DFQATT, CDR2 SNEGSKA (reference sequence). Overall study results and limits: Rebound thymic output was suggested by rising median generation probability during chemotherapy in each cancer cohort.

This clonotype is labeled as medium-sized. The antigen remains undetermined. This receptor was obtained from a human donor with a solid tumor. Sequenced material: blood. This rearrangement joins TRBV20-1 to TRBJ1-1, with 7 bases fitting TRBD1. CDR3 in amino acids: CSAIPGTVNTEAFF. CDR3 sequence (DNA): TGCAGTGCTATACCCGGGACAGTGAACACTGAAGCTTTCTTT.